The rows below give T cell receptor beta chains drawn from one sample of a study of blood T cell repertoires in COVID-19. Here immunoSEQ multiplex PCR was the method, and the copy in TCRdb shows in-frame clones only, minus some. The sample contains 100,000 to 150,000 clones, roughly 89% of which appear only once. Sequencing used PBMCs or T cells enriched from blood (not recorded which). The receptors were gathered from a woman in her thirties who had recovered from COVID-19. Each CDR3 is given with its conserved first and last residue. D genes are given only for firm matches. Rows may omit the clone size; those that give it use once, few, many or a size class.

V gene	J gene	D gene	clone size	CDR3 DNA	CDR3 protein
TRBV5-1	TRBJ2-1	TRBD2	-	TGCGCCAGCAGCTGGGGACTAGCGGGAGCCTACAATGAGCAGTTCTTC	CASSWGLAGAYNEQFF
TRBV19	TRBJ2-3	TRBD2	once	TGTGCCAGTAGTCAGGACTGGAGGGAGGGAGGTACGCAGTATTTT	CASSQDWREGGTQYF
TRBV7-2	TRBJ1-2	-	-	TGTGCCAGCAGCTTAAGGGGGAACTATGGCTACACCTTC	CASSLRGNYGYTF
TRBV13	TRBJ2-3	-	once	TGTGCCAGCAGCTCACGCGCGAATACGCAGTATTTT	CASSSRANTQYF
TRBV2	TRBJ1-1	TRBD1	-	TGTGCCAGCAGTGATAACAGGGGCACTGAAGCTTTCTTT	CASSDNRGTEAFF
TRBV2	TRBJ2-1	TRBD1	-	TGTGCCAACACGAGGGGGCTCGGCAATGAGCAGTTCTTC	CANTRGLGNEQFF
TRBV7-2	TRBJ2-5	TRBD2	-	TGTGCCAGCAGCCAACGGGGCGGGAGACAAGAGACCCAGTACTTC	CASSQRGGRQETQYF
TRBV21-1	TRBJ1-4	-	-	TGTGCCAGCAGCAAAGGGCGGGATGCTAATGAAAAACTGTTTTTT	CASSKGRDANEKLFF
TRBV18	TRBJ1-1	TRBD1	-	TGTGCCAGCTCATCCCGACAGGGAAACACTGAAGCTTTCTTT	CASSSRQGNTEAFF
TRBV13	TRBJ1-4	TRBD1	-	TGTGCCAGCAGCCGAAAAACAGGGGGCTACGCAACTAATGAAAAACTGTTTTTT	CASSRKTGGYATNEKLFF
TRBV18	TRBJ2-1	-	-	TGTGCCAGCTCACCAGGCCTTAGCGAGGGGCAGTTCTTC	CASSPGLSEGQFF
TRBV27	TRBJ2-7	-	-	TGTGCCAGCAGTCCCTCCCCCTACGAGCAGTACTTC	CASSPSPYEQYF
TRBV3-1/TRBV3-2	TRBJ2-5	TRBD2	-	TGTGCCAGCAGCCAAGATCTGGCGGGAGTCGGGGAGACCCAGTACTTC	CASSQDLAGVGETQYF
TRBV9	TRBJ2-7	TRBD2	-	TGTGCCAGCAGCGGAGGACTAGCGGGGACTTTTGAGCAGTACTTC	CASSGGLAGTFEQYF
TRBV5-1	TRBJ2-7	TRBD1	-	TGCGCCAGCAGCCGTTACGGGACAGGGCTGGGCGAGCAGTACTTC	CASSRYGTGLGEQYF
TRBV6-2/TRBV6-3	TRBJ1-1	-	-	TGTGCCAGCAGTTACCGGACAGCGAGGAGGTTGGGGGGGACTGAAGCTTTCTTT	CASSYRTARRLGGTEAFF
TRBV28	TRBJ2-3	-	-	TGTGCCAGCAGCGGGTGGAGGGAAGGGTCAGATACGCAGTATTTT	CASSGWREGSDTQYF
TRBV28	TRBJ1-1	TRBD1	-	TGTGCCAGCAGTTTATTGGGACAGGGAGCTTTCTTT	CASSLLGQGAFF
TRBV28	TRBJ1-4	-	-	TGTGCCAGCAGTTCGCCCGGAGTGGGCGGGGAAAAACTGTTTTTT	CASSSPGVGGEKLFF
TRBV5-1	TRBJ2-2	-	-	TGCGCCAGCAGCTTGGTGCAGGCGAACACCGGGGAGCTGTTTTTT	CASSLVQANTGELFF
TRBV7-2	TRBJ2-1	-	-	TGTGCCAGCAGCTTAGCGTTCGCAGGGACCTACAATGAGCAGTTCTTC	CASSLAFAGTYNEQFF
TRBV5-6	TRBJ2-1	-	-	TGTGCCAGCAGAACAGGGATCGACAATGAGCAGTTCTTC	CASRTGIDNEQFF
TRBV28	TRBJ1-3	TRBD1	-	TGTGCCAGCAGTTTATTGGGACAGGGGCGAGGAAACACCATATATTTT	CASSLLGQGRGNTIYF
TRBV25-1	TRBJ2-7	-	-	TGTGCCAGCAGTGGGAACAGCTACGAGCAGTACTTC	CASSGNSYEQYF
TRBV29-1	TRBJ1-1	-	-	TGCAGCGTTGTTAAGGCGGGGGCTGAAGCTTTCTTT	CSVVKAGAEAFF
TRBV5-1	TRBJ2-3	-	-	TGCGCCAGCAGACGAGACTGGAGACGCACAGATACGCAGTATTTT	CASRRDWRRTDTQYF
TRBV3-1/TRBV3-2	TRBJ2-7	TRBD2	-	TGTGCCAGCAGCCCCCGGGGGGGTTACGAGCAGTACTTC	CASSPRGGYEQYF
TRBV7-3	TRBJ2-3	-	-	TGTGCCAGCAGCCCCCCGTCCTTAGATACGCAGTATTTT	CASSPPSLDTQYF
TRBV28	TRBJ1-4	-	few	TGTGCCAGCAGTTTCTCGGGGGTGGGTAATGAAAAACTGTTTTTT	CASSFSGVGNEKLFF
TRBV6-2/TRBV6-3	TRBJ2-5	-	-	TGTGCCAGCAGTTACACTGAAAGCGGATTCCAGTACTTC	CASSYTESGFQYF
TRBV19	TRBJ1-2	-	-	TGTGCCAGTACCAACTTACAGGGTAACTATGGCTACACCTTC	CASTNLQGNYGYTF
TRBV7-9	TRBJ2-2	TRBD2	-	TGTGCCAGCAGGAAGGGGACGGGAGGGGCCCACACCGGGGAGCTGTTTTTT	CASRKGTGGAHTGELFF
TRBV3-1/TRBV3-2	TRBJ2-5	TRBD2	-	TGTGCCAGCAGCCAAGTACTTGTTGGGACTAGCGGGAGTAGGACCCAGTACTTC	CASSQVLVGTSGSRTQYF
TRBV28	TRBJ2-7	TRBD1	-	TGTGCCAGCAGGGGACAGGGGGACTACGAGCAGTACTTC	CASRGQGDYEQYF
TRBV27	TRBJ1-2	-	-	TGTGCCACCCTCCCCCGACGAGTGGGGGCTGGCTACACCTTC	CATLPRRVGAGYTF
TRBV5-1	TRBJ2-2	TRBD1	-	TGCGCCAGCAGCCTGAGGGGACAGGGGGCAATTGGCGGGGAGCTGTTTTTT	CASSLRGQGAIGGELFF
TRBV5-6	TRBJ1-3	-	-	TGTGCCAGCCGCCTAAGGGCAGGGGGAAACACCATATATTTT	CASRLRAGGNTIYF
TRBV6-5	TRBJ1-4	TRBD1	-	TGTGCCAGCCGGGACAGGGGACGTGAAAAACTGTTTTTT	CASRDRGREKLFF
TRBV19	TRBJ2-3	-	-	TGTGCCAGTAGTACAGGGTCAGGCACAGATACGCAGTATTTT	CASSTGSGTDTQYF
TRBV7-2	TRBJ2-1	TRBD1	-	TGTGCCAGCAGCTTAGAGGGGGCGCTCTCCGGTGAGCAGTTCTTC	CASSLEGALSGEQFF
TRBV18	TRBJ1-1	-	-	TGTGCCAGCTCACAACAGGGTAAGAACACTGAAGCTTTCTTT	CASSQQGKNTEAFF
TRBV7-2	TRBJ2-5	TRBD1	-	TGTGCCAGCAGCTTAGCCCAGGGGGCGACCCAGTACTTC	CASSLAQGATQYF
TRBV9	TRBJ1-4	TRBD1	-	TGTGCCAGCAGCGTAGAGGGACAGCTAGAGGCAACTAATGAAAAACTGTTTTTT	CASSVEGQLEATNEKLFF
TRBV29-1	TRBJ1-2	TRBD1	-	TGCAGCGCATTAGGACAGGGGATCTATGGCTACACCTTC	CSALGQGIYGYTF
TRBV10-2	TRBJ1-5	-	-	TGCGCCAGCAGTGAGGCGGGGAATCAGCCCCAGCATTTT	CASSEAGNQPQHF
TRBV4-3	TRBJ2-6	-	once	TGCGCCAGCAGCCAAGATAATCCAGTATCTGGGGCCAACGTCCTGACTTTC	CASSQDNPVSGANVLTF
TRBV24-1	TRBJ2-1	-	-	TGTGCCACCGGCCCGACAGGCTTCTACAATGAGCAGTTCTTC	CATGPTGFYNEQFF
TRBV24-1	TRBJ2-3	TRBD2	-	TGTGCCACCAGTGATTTGTCGGGGAGGGATAGCACAGATACGCAGTATTTT	CATSDLSGRDSTDTQYF
TRBV5-1	TRBJ1-4	TRBD1	-	TGCGCCAGCAGCCGGGAGGACAGGGCGACTAATGAAAAACTGTTTTTT	CASSREDRATNEKLFF
TRBV5-8	TRBJ2-5	-	-	TGTGCCAGCAGCCCCGGTACGGTCGCTAGCGCGGAGACCCAGTACTTC	CASSPGTVASAETQYF
TRBV27	TRBJ1-1	-	-	TGTGCCAGCAGGGGCGGGACGACGGGGACTGAAGCTTTCTTT	CASRGGTTGTEAFF
TRBV25-1	TRBJ2-5	-	-	TGTGCCACCCAGTTGGAGACCCAGTACTTC	CATQLETQYF
TRBV21-1	TRBJ2-5	-	-	TGTGCCAGCAGCCCACCCCCGACAGGGTGGGGGGAAGAGACCCAGTACTTC	CASSPPPTGWGEETQYF
TRBV27	TRBJ2-1	-	-	TGTGCCAGCAGTTTGACAGGCCGGCACAATGAGCAGTTCTTC	CASSLTGRHNEQFF
TRBV27	TRBJ2-2	TRBD2	-	TGTGCCAGCAGTTACCGACTAGCGGGGCCCACCGGGGAGCTGTTTTTT	CASSYRLAGPTGELFF
TRBV7-6	TRBJ2-2	-	once	TGTGCCAGCAGCTTAGACACGACCGGGGAGCTGTTTTTT	CASSLDTTGELFF
TRBV12-3/TRBV12-4	TRBJ2-2	-	few	TGTGCCAGCAGTTTTCTTCCAGGGGGGGAGCTGTTTTTT	CASSFLPGGELFF
TRBV19	TRBJ1-2	TRBD1	-	TGTGCCAGTACGATCCTACAGGGGCCTGGTGGCTACACCTTC	CASTILQGPGGYTF